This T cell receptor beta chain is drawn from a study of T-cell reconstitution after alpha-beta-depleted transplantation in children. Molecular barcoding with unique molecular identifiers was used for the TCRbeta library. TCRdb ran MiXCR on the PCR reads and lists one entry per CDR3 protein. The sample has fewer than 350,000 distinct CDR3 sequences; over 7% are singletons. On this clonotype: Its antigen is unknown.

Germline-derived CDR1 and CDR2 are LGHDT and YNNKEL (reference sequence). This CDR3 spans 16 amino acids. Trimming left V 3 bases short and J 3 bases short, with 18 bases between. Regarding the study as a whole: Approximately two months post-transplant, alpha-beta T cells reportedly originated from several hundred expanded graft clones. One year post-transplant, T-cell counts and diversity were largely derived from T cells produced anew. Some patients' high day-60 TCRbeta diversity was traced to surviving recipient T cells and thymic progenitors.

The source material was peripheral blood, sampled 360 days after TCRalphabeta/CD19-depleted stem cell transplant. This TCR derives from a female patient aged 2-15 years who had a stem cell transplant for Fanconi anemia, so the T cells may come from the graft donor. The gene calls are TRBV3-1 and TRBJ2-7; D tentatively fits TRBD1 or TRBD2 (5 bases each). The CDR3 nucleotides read TGTGCCAGCAGCCAGCAGGGCGGGTTCGTCGACTACGAGCAGTACTTC. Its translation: CASSQQGGFVDYEQYF.